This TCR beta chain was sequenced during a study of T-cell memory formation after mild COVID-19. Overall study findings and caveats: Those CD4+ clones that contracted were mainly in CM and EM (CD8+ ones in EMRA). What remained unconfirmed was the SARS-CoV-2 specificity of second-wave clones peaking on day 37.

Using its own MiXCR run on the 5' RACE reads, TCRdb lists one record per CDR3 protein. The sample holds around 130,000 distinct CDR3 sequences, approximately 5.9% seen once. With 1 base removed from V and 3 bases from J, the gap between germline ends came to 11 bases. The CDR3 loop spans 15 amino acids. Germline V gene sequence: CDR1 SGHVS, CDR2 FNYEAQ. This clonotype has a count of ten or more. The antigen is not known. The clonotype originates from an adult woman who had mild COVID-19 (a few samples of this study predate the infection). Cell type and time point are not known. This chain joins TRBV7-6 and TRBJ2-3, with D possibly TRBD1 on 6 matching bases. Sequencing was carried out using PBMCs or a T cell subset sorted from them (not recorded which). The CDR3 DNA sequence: TGTGCCAGCAGCTTAGGCCAGGGGATAACAGATACGCAGTATTTT. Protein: CASSLGQGITDTQYF.